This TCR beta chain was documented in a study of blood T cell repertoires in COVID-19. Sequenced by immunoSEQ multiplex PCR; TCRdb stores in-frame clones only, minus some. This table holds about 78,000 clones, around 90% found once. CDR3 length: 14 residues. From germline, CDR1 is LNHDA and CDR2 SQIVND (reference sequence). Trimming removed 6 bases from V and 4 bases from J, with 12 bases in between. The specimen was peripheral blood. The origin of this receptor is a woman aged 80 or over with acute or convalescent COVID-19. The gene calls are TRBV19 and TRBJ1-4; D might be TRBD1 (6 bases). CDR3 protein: CASRKDSINEKLFF. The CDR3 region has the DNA TGTGCCAGTAGGAAGGACAGTATTAATGAAAAACTGTTTTTT.